The next 26 T cell receptor beta chains were all read from a single sample in a study of OX40 agonist ivuxolimab in advanced cancers. TCRdb's copy holds only in-frame clones and misses some; the assay was immunoSEQ multiplex PCR. Seen here are over 35,000 clones, about 79% observed once, and the top ten hold about 18%. Sequenced here: CD4+ or CD8+ T cells sorted from blood, sampled in a trial of the OX40 agonist ivuxolimab. The receptor set was obtained from an adult with an advanced solid tumor such as melanoma, head and neck, liver or kidney cancer.

The gene calls are TRBV2 and TRBJ1-1; D is unresolved. The germline V and J ends were trimmed by 8 bases and 0 bases, with 10 bases remaining between them. The CDR3 is 13 residues long. Germline V gene lookup returns CDR1 SNHLY and CDR2 FYNNEI. CDR3: CASWVPMNTEAFF. The CDR3 bases are TGTGCCAGCTGGGTTCCTATGAACACTGAAGCTTTCTTT.

Only one count was recorded for this clone. This chain joins TRBV27 and TRBJ1-5; tentative D call: TRBD1 (5 bases). V was clipped by 4 bases and J by 4 bases, with 14 bases between them. The CDR3 is 15 residues long. Germline CDR1 and CDR2: MNHEY and SMNVEV (reference sequence). CDR3 amino acids: CASSYVGGGNQPQHF. CDR3 coding DNA: TGTGCCAGCAGTTACGTCGGGGGAGGGAATCAGCCCCAGCATTTT.

This clone has just one count. This chain uses TRBV11-2 with TRBJ2-2; TRBD2 might be the D (5 bases). Germline V lookup: CDR1 SGHAT, CDR2 FQNNGV. Trimming pared 4 bases from V and 7 bases from J, leaving 13 bases between. CDR3 length equals 14 residues. CDR3 DNA sequence: TGTGCCAGCAGCTCCCTCACTAGGTTCGGGGAGCTGTTTTTT. As protein: CASSSLTRFGELFF.

The gene calls are TRBV27 and TRBJ2-7; D remains ambiguous. Germline V gives CDR1 MNHEY, CDR2 SMNVEV (reference sequence). The CDR3 length is 13 residues. Trimming cost V 5 bases and J 0 bases, with 8 bases left between them. The CDR3 is CASSHGFSYEQYF. The DNA of the CDR3 is TGTGCCAGCAGTCACGGTTTCTCCTACGAGCAGTACTTC.

The chain employs TRBV29-1 and TRBJ2-3, with 7 bases that match TRBD2. The ends lost 6 bases at V and 4 bases at J; junction bases unmatched: 10. The CDR3 has 14 amino acids. Germline CDR1 and CDR2: SQVTM and ANQGSEA. In nucleotides, the CDR3 is TGCAGCGTCGCTCTCGGGGGGTCCCCAGATACGCAGTATTTT. As protein: CSVALGGSPDTQYF.

A few counts support this clone. This same CDR3 is encoded by further DNA sequences in the sample. V is TRBV12-5 and J is TRBJ1-4; 10 nucleotides line up with TRBD1. The CDR3 has 14 residues. V was pared by 5 bases and J by 8 bases, with 5 bases of the junction left unmatched. Germline V lookup: CDR1 LGHNT, CDR2 FRNRAP. CDR3 amino acids: CASGPGQGREKLFF. The CDR3 coding sequence is TGTGCTAGTGGTCCGGGACAGGGGAGGGAAAAACTGTTTTTT. The variable domain in full, completed from reference TRBV12-5 and TRBJ1-4, reads DARVTQTPRHKVTEMGQEVTMRCQPILGHNTVFWYRQTMMQGLELLAYFRNRAPLDDSGMPKDRFSAEMPDATLATLKIQPSEPRDSAVYFCASGPGQGREKLFFGSGTQLSVL.

The chain couples TRBV2 to TRBJ2-5; D is undetermined. Germline lookup yields CDR1 SNHLY and CDR2 FYNNEI. V was pared by 3 bases and J by 6 bases, with 5 bases between. CDR3 length equals 11 residues. Here the CDR3 DNA reads TGTGCCAGCAGTGAGAGGCAGACCCAGTACTTC. This translates into CASSERQTQYF.

Here the CDR3 DNA reads TGTGCCAGCAGTACGACAGGGTCGCACAATCAGCCCCAGCATTTT. This encodes CASSTTGSHNQPQHF. The chain employs TRBV7-2 and TRBJ1-5, with 7 bases fitting TRBD1. V dropped 6 bases and J dropped 3; count of bases not matched to a gene: 8. The germline CDR1 and CDR2 sequences are SGHTA and FQGNSA. This CDR3 is built from 15 residues.

This clone showed up just once. The J gene is TRBJ2-1, the V gene TRBV5-1, with 8 nucleotides matching TRBD2. V was pared by 3 bases and J by 7 bases, with 6 bases of the junction left unmatched. Germline V gene data show CDR1 as SGHRS and CDR2 as YFSETQ. The CDR3 has 14 amino acids. The CDR3 here is CASSWTGTSNEQFF. CDR3 nucleotide sequence: TGCGCCAGCAGCTGGACCGGGACTAGTAATGAGCAGTTCTTC.

The chain is built from TRBV9 and TRBJ1-1; tentative D call: TRBD1 (6 bases). V lost 4 bases and J lost 1, with 14 bases in between. CDR1 is SGDLS, CDR2 YYNGEE, per germline. CDR3 length: 15 residues. CDR3 nucleotide sequence: TGTGCCAGCAGCCCGTGGGGGGGCGAGAACACTGAAGCTTTCTTT. It specifies CASSPWGGENTEAFF.

This clone was found a few times. The chain has TRBV27 and TRBJ2-7; TRBD1 is a possible D gene (5 bases). The CDR3 sequence is 12 residues long. The germline V gene has CDR1 MNHEY and CDR2 SMNVEV (reference sequence). V lost 3 bases and J 7 bases, leaving 10 bases between the germline ends. CDR3 amino acids: CASSFQGAEQYF. The CDR3 DNA is TGTGCCAGCAGTTTTCAAGGGGCAGAGCAGTACTTC.

This clone has only one observation. V gene TRBV5-1 combines with J gene TRBJ1-3; 10 bases agree with TRBD1. Germline V gives CDR1 SGHRS, CDR2 YFSETQ. V lost 3 bases and J lost 4; bases outside the gene matches: 1. The CDR3 length is 14 residues. CDR3: CASSWDRGGNTIYF. DNA for the CDR3: TGCGCCAGCAGCTGGGACAGGGGAGGAAACACCATATATTTT.

Concerning this clone: Relative to the germline gene, one junction end is altered; a read error may explain this. As DNA, the CDR3 is TGTGCCAGCAGCTCCCCCGGGACAGGGGTCAAATTT. Encoded protein: CASSSPGTGVKF. This rearrangement joins TRBV7-8 to TRBJ1-1; 10 positions agree with TRBD1. The length of the CDR3 is 12 residues. Germline V gene lookup returns CDR1 SGHVS and CDR2 FQNEAQ.

This sequence joins TRBV5-8 and TRBJ1-4; the D is unclear. Germline V gene data show CDR1 as SGHTS and CDR2 as YDEGEE. Trimming left V 5 bases short and J 3 bases short, with 11 bases between. The CDR3 is 14 residues long. This CDR3 is CASRHRTANEKLFF. The CDR3 nucleotides read TGTGCCAGCAGACATCGTACGGCTAATGAAAAACTGTTTTTT.

This chain links TRBV5-8 with TRBJ1-2, with TRBD1 as a possible D gene (5 bases). The V end was cut by 2 bases, the J end by 8 bases, with 13 bases between. Germline CDR1 SGHTS, CDR2 YDEGEE. This CDR3 contains 13 residues. The CDR3 nucleotides read TGTGCCAGCAGCTTAGGCAGGGACGAAGGCTACACCTTC. Translating it yields CASSLGRDEGYTF.

The chain is built from TRBV27 and TRBJ2-2; 15 nucleotides line up with TRBD2. The trim removed 3 bases at V and 6 bases at J, leaving 17 bases unmatched. CDR1 MNHEY and CDR2 SMNVEV come from the germline V gene (reference sequence). There are 21 residues in the CDR3. The CDR3 protein is CASSFFPGTSGGNSLPGELFF. CDR3 in DNA: TGTGCCAGCAGTTTCTTCCCCGGGACTAGCGGGGGGAACTCGCTTCCCGGGGAGCTGTTTTTT.

V and J are TRBV7-2 and TRBJ1-3; perhaps TRBD1 as D (6 bases). The CDR3 totals 16 residues. V was pared by 1 base and J by 4 bases, with 14 bases between. Germline-derived CDR1 and CDR2 are SGHTA and FQGNSA. CDR3 DNA sequence: TGTGCCAGCAGCTTAGTGGGGCAGGGGAAAGGAAACACCATATATTTT. Translating it yields CASSLVGQGKGNTIYF.

V gene TRBV19 combines with J gene TRBJ1-5, with D possibly TRBD1 on 5 matching bases. V was cut by 1 base and J by 6 bases, with 16 bases left in between. The CDR3 contains 16 residues. In germline, CDR1 is LNHDA, CDR2 SQIVND (reference sequence). The CDR3 bases are TGTGCCAGTAGTATAGTTTCGGGGGGAGGTGGTCAGCCCCAGCATTTT. It codes for CASSIVSGGGGQPQHF.

DNA for the CDR3: TGTGCCAGTAGTGGACGGGACAGGACTAATGAAAAACTGTTTTTT. It specifies CASSGRDRTNEKLFF. The chain joins TRBV19 to TRBJ1-4; 8 nucleotides line up with TRBD1. This CDR3 is built from 15 residues. Looked up from germline, CDR1 is LNHDA and CDR2 is SQIVND (reference sequence). The V and J ends lost 5 bases and 2 bases, in that order; junction bases with no gene match: 4.

The J gene is TRBJ2-7, the V gene TRBV4-1; 7 bases map to TRBD1. With 2 bases clipped from V and 5 bases from J, the junction kept 15 bases outside the gene matches. The CDR3 totals 17 residues. Germline lookup yields CDR1 MGHRA and CDR2 YSYEKL. This CDR3 is CASSQHPNRGLSHEQYF. CDR3 DNA sequence: TGCGCCAGCAGCCAACACCCGAACAGGGGCCTATCCCACGAGCAGTACTTC.

J is TRBJ2-2 and V is TRBV9; D not resolved. This CDR3 is 12 amino acids long. Per the germline V gene, CDR1 is SGDLS and CDR2 is YYNGEE. The V end was cut by 4 bases, the J end by 6 bases, with 7 bases between. CDR3 loop: CASSLGSGELFF. The DNA for the CDR3 is TGTGCCAGCAGCCTGGGGTCCGGGGAGCTGTTTTTT.

This chain links TRBV7-9 with TRBJ2-3; D unresolved. Trimming pared 5 bases from V and 4 bases from J, leaving 10 bases between. This CDR3 spans 13 amino acids. Per the germline V gene, CDR1 is SEHNR and CDR2 is FQNEAQ (reference sequence). The CDR3 sequence: CASSGEVADTQYF. For the CDR3, the DNA is TGTGCCAGCAGCGGAGAGGTGGCAGATACGCAGTATTTT.

The chain recombines TRBV18 with TRBJ2-5; no definite D call. The V end was cut by 0 bases, the J end by 7 bases, with 12 bases between. The germline CDR1 and CDR2 sequences are KGHSH and LQKENI. The CDR3 consists of 14 residues. CDR3 coding DNA: TGTGCCAGCTCACCACCCACTGCCCGAGGGACCCAGTACTTC. It encodes CASSPPTARGTQYF.

The chain joins TRBV30 to TRBJ1-1; TRBD1 is a possible D gene (6 bases). Germline assignment: CDR1 GTSNPN and CDR2 SVGIG (reference sequence). The CDR3 sequence is 14 residues long. Trimming removed 3 bases from V and 0 bases from J, with 11 bases in between. DNA for the CDR3: TGTGCCTGGAGAGACAGGTTCATGAACACTGAAGCTTTCTTT. Its protein is CAWRDRFMNTEAFF.

The V gene is TRBV6-6, the J gene TRBJ2-3; D not certain. V was shortened by 7 bases and J by 6 bases, with 14 bases between the two germline ends. The germline V gene encodes CDR1 MNHNY and CDR2 SVGAGI (reference sequence). This CDR3 contains 13 residues. CDR3 DNA: TGTGCCAGCATCCCCTCCGGTTCTGATACGCAGTATTTT. It yields the protein CASIPSGSDTQYF.

The rearrangement links TRBV19 to TRBJ2-7; TRBD1 might be the D (5 bases). There are 15 residues in the CDR3. The germline V gene has CDR1 LNHDA and CDR2 SQIVND (reference sequence). With 1 base removed from V and 0 bases from J, the gap between germline ends came to 10 bases. The CDR3 region has the DNA TGTGCCAGTAGTATAGCCGACAGCCCCTCCTACGAGCAGTACTTC. Residues: CASSIADSPSYEQYF.